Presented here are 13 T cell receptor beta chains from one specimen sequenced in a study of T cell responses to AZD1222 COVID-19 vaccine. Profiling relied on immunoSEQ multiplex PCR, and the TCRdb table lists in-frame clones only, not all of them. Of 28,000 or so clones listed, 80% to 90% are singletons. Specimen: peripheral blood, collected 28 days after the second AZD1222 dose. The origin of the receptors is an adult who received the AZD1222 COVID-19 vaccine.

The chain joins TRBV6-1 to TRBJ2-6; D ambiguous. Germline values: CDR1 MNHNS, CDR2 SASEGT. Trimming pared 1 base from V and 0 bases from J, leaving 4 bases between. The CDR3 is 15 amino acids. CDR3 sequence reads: CASSEVPSGANVLTF. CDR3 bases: TGTGCCAGCAGTGAAGTTCCCTCTGGGGCCAACGTCCTGACTTTC.

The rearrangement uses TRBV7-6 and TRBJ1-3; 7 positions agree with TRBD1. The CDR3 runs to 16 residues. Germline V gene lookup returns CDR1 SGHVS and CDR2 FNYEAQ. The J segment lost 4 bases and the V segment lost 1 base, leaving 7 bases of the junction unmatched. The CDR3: CASSLGGGGSGNTIYF. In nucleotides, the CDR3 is TGTGCCAGCAGCTTAGGGGGAGGGGGCAGCGGAAACACCATATATTTT.

This CDR3 reads CASSSQILAGGRGSGELFF. The CDR3 nucleotides are TGTGCCAGCAGTTCCCAGATACTAGCGGGGGGCCGAGGGTCCGGGGAGCTGTTTTTT. This chain joins TRBV6-2 or TRBV6-3 and TRBJ2-2; 12 bases agree with TRBD2. Germline V gene lookup returns CDR1 MNHEY and CDR2 SVGEGT. This CDR3 is built from 19 residues. V lost 4 bases, J lost 6 bases, and 15 bases stayed unmatched.

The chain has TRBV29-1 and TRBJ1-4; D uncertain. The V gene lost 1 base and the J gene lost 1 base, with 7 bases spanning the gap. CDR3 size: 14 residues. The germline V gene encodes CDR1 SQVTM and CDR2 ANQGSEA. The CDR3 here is CSVEGKGTNEKLFF. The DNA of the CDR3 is TGCAGCGTTGAAGGGAAGGGAACTAATGAAAAACTGTTTTTT. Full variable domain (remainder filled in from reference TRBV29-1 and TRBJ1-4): SAVISQKPSRDICQRGTSLTIQCQVDSQVTMMFWYRQQPGQSLTLIATANQGSEATYESGFVIDKFPISRPNLTFSTLTVSNMSPEDSSIYLCSVEGKGTNEKLFFGSGTQLSVL.

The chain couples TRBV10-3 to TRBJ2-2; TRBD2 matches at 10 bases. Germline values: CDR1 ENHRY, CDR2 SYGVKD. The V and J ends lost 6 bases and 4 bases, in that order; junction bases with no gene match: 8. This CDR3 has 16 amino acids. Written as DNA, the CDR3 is TGTGCCATCAGATCTAGCGGGGGACTGGGCACCGGGGAGCTGTTTTTT. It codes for CAIRSSGGLGTGELFF.

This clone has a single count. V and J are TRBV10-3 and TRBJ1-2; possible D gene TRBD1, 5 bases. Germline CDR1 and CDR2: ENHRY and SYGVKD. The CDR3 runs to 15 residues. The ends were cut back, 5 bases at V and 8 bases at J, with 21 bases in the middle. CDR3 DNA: TGTGCCATCAGTCGAGTCGAGGGCAGGGATCGCGGCTACACCTTC. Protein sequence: CAISRVEGRDRGYTF.

CDR3 residues: CASSNEGGYYGYTF. Here the CDR3 DNA reads TGTGCCAGTAGTAACGAGGGGGGCTACTATGGCTACACCTTC. V is TRBV19 and J is TRBJ1-2, with D perhaps TRBD1 (6 bases). Germline V lookup: CDR1 LNHDA, CDR2 SQIVND (reference sequence). The CDR3 consists of 14 residues. Trimming removed 4 bases from V and 3 bases from J, with 12 bases in between.

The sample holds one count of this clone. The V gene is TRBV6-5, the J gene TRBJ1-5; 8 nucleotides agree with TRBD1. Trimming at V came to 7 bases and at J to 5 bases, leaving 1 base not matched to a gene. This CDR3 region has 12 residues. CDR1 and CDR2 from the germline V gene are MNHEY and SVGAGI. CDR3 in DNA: TGTGCCAGCAAACAGGGGGATCAGCCCCAGCATTTT. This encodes CASKQGDQPQHF.

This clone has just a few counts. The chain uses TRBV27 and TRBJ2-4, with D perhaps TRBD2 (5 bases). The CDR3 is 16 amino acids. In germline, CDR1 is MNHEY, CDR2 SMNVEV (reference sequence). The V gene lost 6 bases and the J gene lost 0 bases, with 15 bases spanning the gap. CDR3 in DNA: TGTGCCAGCAGCCAATCAGCGGCGGTAGCCAAAAACATTCAGTACTTC. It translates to CASSQSAAVAKNIQYF.

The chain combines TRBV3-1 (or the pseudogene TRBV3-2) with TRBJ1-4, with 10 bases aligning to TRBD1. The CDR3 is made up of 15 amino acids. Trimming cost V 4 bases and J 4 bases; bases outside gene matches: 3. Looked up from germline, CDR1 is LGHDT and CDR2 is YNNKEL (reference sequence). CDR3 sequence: CASSPGQGINEKLFF. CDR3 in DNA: TGTGCCAGCAGCCCGGGACAGGGGATTAATGAAAAACTGTTTTTT.

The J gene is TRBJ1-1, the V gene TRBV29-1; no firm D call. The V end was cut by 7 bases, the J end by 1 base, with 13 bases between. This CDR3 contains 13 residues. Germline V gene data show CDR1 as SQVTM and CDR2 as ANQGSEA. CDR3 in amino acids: CSAMGWENTEAFF. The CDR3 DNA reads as TGCAGCGCCATGGGCTGGGAGAACACTGAAGCTTTCTTT.

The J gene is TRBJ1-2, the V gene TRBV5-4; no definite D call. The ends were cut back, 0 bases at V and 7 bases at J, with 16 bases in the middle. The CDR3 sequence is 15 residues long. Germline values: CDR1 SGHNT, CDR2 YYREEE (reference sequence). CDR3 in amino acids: CASSLAGQNQRGYTF. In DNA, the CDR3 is TGTGCCAGCAGCTTGGCCGGGCAGAACCAGCGTGGCTACACCTTC.

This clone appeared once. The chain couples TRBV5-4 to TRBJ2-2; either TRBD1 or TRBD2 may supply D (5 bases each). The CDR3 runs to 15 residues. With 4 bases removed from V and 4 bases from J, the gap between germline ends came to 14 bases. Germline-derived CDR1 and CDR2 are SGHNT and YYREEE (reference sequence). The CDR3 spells CASSPRGVGTGELFF. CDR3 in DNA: TGTGCCAGCAGCCCCCGAGGGGTCGGCACCGGGGAGCTGTTTTTT.